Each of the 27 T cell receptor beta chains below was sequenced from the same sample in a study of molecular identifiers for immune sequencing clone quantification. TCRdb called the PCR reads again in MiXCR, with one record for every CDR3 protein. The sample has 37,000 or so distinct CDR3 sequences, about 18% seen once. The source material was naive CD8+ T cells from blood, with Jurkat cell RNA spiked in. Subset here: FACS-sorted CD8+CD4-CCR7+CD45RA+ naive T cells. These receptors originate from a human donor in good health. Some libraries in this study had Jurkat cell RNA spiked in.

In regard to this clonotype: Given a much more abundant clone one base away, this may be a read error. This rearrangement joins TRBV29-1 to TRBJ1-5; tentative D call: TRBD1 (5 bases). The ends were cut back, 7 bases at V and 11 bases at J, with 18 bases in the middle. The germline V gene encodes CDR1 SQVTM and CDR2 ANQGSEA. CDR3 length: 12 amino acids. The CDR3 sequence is CSARTDEGAQHF. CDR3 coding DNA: TGCAGCGCCCGGACGGATGAAGGGGCCCAGCATTTT.

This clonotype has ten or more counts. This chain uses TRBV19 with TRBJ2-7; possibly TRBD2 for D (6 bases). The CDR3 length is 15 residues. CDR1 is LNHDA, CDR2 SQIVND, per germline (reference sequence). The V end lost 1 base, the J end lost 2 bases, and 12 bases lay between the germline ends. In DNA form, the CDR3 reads TGTGCCAGTAGTATAGCTCTAGCGAATACCTACGAGCAGTACTTC. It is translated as CASSIALANTYEQYF.

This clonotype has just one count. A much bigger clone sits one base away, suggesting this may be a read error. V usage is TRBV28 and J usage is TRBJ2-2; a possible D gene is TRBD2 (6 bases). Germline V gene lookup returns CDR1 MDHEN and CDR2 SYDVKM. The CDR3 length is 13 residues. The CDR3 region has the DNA TGTGCCAGCAGTTTGCTTAGATCCGGGGGGCTGTTTTTT. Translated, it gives CASSLLRSGGLFF.

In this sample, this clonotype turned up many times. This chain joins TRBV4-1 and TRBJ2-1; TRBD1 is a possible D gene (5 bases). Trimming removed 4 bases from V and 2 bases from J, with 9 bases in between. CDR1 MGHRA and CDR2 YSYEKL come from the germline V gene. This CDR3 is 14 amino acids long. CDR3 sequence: CASSLPTAYNEQFF. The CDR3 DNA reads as TGCGCCAGCAGCCTCCCGACAGCCTACAATGAGCAGTTCTTC.

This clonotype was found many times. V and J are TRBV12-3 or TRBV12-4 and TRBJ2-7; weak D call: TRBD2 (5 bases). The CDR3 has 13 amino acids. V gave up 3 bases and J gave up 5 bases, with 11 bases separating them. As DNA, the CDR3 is TGTGCCAGCAGTTTGGGCGCGGGCGACGAGCAGTACTTC. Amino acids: CASSLGAGDEQYF.

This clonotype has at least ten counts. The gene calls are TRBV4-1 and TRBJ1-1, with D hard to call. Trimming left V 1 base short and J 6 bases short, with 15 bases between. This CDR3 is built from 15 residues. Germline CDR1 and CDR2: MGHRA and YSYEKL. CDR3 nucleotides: TGCGCCAGCAGCCAAGTGCTCGGGTCCGTCGCTGAAGCTTTCTTT. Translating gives CASSQVLGSVAEAFF.

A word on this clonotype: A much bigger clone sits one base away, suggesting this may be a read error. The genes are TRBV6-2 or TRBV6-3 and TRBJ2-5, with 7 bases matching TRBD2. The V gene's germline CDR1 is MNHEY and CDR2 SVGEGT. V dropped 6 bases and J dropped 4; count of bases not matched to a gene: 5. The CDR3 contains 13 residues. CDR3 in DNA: TGTGCCAGCAGCCTAACGGGAGGAGAGACCCAGTACTTC. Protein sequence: CASSLTGGETQYF.

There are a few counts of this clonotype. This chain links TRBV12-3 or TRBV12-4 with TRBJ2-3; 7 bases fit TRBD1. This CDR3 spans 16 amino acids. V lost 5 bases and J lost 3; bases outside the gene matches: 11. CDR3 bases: TGTGCCAGCAGTAATGACAGGGTTTCAATTACAGATACGCAGTATTTT. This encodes CASSNDRVSITDTQYF.

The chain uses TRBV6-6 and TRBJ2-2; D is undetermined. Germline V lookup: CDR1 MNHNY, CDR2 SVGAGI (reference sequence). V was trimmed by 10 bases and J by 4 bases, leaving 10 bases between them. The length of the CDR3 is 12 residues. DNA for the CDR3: TGTGCCACCTATCTTAGCACCGGGGAGCTGTTTTTT. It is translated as CATYLSTGELFF.

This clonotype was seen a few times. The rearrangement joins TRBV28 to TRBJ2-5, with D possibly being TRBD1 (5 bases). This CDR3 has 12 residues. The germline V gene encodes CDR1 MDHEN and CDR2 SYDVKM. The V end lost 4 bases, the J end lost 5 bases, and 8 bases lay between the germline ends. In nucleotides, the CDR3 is TGTGCCAGCAGTTCCCGACAGGAGACCCAGTACTTC. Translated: CASSSRQETQYF.

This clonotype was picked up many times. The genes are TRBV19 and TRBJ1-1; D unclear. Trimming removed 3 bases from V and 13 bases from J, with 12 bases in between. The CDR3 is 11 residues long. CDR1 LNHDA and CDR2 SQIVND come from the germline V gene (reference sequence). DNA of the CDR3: TGTGCCAGTAGTATCGGACCGTGGATTTTCTTT. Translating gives CASSIGPWIFF. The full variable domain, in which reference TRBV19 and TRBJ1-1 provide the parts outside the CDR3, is DGGITQSPKYLFRKEGQNVTLSCEQNLNHDAMYWYRQDPGQGLRLIYYSQIVNDFQKGDIAEGYSVSREKKESFPLTVTSAQKNPTAFYLCASSIGPWIFFGQGTRLTVV.

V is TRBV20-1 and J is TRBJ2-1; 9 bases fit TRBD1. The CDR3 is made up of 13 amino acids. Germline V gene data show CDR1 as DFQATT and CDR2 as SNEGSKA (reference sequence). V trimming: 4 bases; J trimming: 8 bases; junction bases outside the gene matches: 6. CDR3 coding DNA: TGCAGTGCTAACACAGGGGGCGGAGATGAGCAGTTCTTC. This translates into CSANTGGGDEQFF.

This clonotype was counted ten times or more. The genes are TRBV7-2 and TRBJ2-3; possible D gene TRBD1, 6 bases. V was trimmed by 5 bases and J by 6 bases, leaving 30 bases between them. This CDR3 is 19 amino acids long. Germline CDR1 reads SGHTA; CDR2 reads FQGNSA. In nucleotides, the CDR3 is TGTGCCAGCAGCCCGGACAGCCCTAAGCGGACCCCCGTCATGGATACGCAGTATTTT. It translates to CASSPDSPKRTPVMDTQYF.

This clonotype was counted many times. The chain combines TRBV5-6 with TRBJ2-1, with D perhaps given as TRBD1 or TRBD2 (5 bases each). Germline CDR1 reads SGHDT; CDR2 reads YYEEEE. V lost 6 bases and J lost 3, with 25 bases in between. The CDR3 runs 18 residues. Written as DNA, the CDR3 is TGTGCCAGCATCGAGCGGTGGGGTGGCGGCAGGGACTACAATGAGCAGTTCTTC. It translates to CASIERWGGGRDYNEQFF.

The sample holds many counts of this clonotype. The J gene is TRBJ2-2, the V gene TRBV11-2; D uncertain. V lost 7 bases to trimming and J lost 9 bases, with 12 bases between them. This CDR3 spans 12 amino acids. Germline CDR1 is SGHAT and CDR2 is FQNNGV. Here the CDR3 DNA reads TGTGCCAGCACCCACATGGGGAGGGAGCTGTTTTTT. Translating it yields CASTHMGRELFF.

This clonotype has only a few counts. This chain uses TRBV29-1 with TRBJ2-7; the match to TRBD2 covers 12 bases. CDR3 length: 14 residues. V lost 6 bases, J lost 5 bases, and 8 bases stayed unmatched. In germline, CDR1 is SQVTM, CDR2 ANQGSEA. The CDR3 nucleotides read TGCAGCGTCGACGGACTAGCGGGGCGCCACGAGCAGTACTTC. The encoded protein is CSVDGLAGRHEQYF.

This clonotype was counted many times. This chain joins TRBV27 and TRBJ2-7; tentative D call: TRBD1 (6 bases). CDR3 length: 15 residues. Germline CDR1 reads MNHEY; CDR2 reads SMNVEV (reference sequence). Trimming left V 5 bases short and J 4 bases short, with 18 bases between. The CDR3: CASSLMTGELYEQYF. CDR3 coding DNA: TGTGCCAGCAGTCTCATGACAGGAGAACTTTACGAGCAGTACTTC.

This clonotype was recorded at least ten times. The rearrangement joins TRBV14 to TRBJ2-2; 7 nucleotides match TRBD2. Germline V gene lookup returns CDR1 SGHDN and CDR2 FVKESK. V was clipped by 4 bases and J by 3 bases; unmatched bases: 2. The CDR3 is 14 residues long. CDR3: CASSRLADTGELFF. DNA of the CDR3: TGTGCCAGCAGCCGGCTAGCGGACACCGGGGAGCTGTTTTTT. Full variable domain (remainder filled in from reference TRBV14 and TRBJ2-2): EAGVTQFPSHSVIEKGQTVTLRCDPISGHDNLYWYRRVMGKEIKFLLHFVKESKQDESGMPNNRFLAERTGGTYSTLKVQPAELEDSGVYFCASSRLADTGELFFGEGSRLTVL.

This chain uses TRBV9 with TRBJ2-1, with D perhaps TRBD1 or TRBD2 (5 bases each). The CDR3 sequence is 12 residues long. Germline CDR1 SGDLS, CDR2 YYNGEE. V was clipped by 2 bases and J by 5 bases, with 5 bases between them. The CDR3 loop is CASSVGHNEQFF. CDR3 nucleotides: TGTGCCAGCAGCGTGGGACACAATGAGCAGTTCTTC. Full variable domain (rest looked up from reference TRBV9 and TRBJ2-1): DSGVTQTPKHLITATGQRVTLRCSPRSGDLSVYWYQQSLDQGLQFLIQYYNGEERAKGNILERFSAQQFPDLHSELNLSSLELGDSALYFCASSVGHNEQFFGPGTRLTVL.

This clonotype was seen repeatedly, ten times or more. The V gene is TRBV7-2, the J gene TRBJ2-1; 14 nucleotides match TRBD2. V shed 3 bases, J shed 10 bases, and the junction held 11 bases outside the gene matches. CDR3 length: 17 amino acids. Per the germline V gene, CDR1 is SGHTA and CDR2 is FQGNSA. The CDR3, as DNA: TGTGCCAGCAGCTTTTTTCCCGGGACTAGCGGGAGTGGCGAGCAGTTCTTC. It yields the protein CASSFFPGTSGSGEQFF. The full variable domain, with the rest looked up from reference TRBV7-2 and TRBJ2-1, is GAGVSQSPSNKVTEKGKDVELRCDPISGHTALYWYRQSLGQGLEFLIYFQGNSAPDKSGLPSDRFSAERTGGSVSTLTIQRTQQEDSAVYLCASSFFPGTSGSGEQFFGPGTRLTVL.

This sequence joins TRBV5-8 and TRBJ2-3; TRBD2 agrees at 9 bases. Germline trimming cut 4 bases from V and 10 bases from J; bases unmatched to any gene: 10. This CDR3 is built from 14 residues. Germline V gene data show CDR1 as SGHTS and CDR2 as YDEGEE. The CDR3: CASSLGTSKVSQYF. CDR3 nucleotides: TGTGCCAGCAGCCTCGGGACTAGCAAGGTGTCGCAGTATTTT.

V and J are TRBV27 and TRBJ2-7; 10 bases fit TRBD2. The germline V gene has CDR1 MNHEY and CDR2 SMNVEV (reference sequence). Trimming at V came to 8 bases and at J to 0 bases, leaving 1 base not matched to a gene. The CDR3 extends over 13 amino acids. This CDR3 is CASGLAASYEQYF. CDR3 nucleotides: TGTGCCAGCGGACTAGCGGCCTCCTACGAGCAGTACTTC.

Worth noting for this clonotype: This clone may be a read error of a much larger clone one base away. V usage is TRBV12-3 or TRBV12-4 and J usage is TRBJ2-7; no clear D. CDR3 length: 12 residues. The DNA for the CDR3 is TGTGTCAGCACCTTGGGAAGCTACGAGCAGTACTTC. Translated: CVSTLGSYEQYF.

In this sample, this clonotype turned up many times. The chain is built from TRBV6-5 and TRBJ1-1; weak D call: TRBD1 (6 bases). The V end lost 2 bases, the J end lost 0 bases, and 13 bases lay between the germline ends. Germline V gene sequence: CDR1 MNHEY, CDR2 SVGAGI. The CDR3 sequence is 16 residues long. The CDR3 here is CASSYMDPGVNTEAFF. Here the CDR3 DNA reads TGTGCCAGCAGTTACATGGACCCAGGGGTGAACACTGAAGCTTTCTTT.

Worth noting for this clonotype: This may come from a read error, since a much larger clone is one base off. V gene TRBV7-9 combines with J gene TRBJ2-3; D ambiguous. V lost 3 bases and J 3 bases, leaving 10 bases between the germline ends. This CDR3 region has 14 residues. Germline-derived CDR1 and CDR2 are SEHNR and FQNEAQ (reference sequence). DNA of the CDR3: TGTGCCAGCAGCTTCTGGTCGATTACAGATACGCAGTATTTT. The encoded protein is CASSFWSITDTQYF.

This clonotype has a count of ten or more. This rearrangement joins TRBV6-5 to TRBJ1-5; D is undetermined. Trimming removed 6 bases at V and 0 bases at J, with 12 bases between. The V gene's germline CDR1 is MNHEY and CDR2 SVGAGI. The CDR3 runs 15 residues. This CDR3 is CASSPVVGSNQPQHF. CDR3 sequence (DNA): TGTGCCAGCAGCCCCGTCGTAGGTAGCAATCAGCCCCAGCATTTT.

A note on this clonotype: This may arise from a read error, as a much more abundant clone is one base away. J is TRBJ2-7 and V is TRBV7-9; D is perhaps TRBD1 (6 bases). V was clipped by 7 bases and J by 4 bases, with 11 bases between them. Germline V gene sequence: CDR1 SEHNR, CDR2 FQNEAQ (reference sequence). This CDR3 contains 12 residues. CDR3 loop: CASNNDRYEQYF. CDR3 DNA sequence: TGTGCCAGCAACAACGACAGGTACGAGCAGTACTTC.